Each of the 15 T cell receptor beta chains below was sequenced from the same sample in a study of blood T cell repertoires in COVID-19. Data came from immunoSEQ multiplex PCR; TCRdb stores just in-frame clones and leaves some out. The sample carries around 130,000 clones, about four fifths recorded once. The sample was peripheral blood. These receptors were collected from a human donor in a cohort sampled during active COVID-19.

This sequence joins TRBV7-3 and TRBJ2-2; 8 nucleotides line up with TRBD2. The CDR3 covers 16 residues. Trimming took 6 bases from V and 0 from J; bases not matched to a gene: 6. Germline CDR1 SGHTA, CDR2 FQGTGA. The CDR3 DNA reads as TGTGCCAGCAGTGCGGCGGGAGGCGCGAACACCGGGGAGCTGTTTTTT. Translation: CASSAAGGANTGELFF.

This clone was counted a few times. This chain joins TRBV3-1 (or the pseudogene TRBV3-2) and TRBJ1-1; D possibly corresponds to TRBD1 (6 bases). V lost 2 bases and J lost 6, with 19 bases in between. This CDR3 spans 16 amino acids. CDR1 is LGHDT and CDR2 is YNNKEL in the germline V gene (reference sequence). CDR3 amino acids: CASSQSGIGTKAEAFF. The CDR3 nucleotides are TGTGCCAGCAGCCAAAGCGGAATAGGGACAAAAGCTGAAGCTTTCTTT.

In this sample, this clone turned up a few times. The chain joins TRBV6-6 to TRBJ1-3, with 9 nucleotides matching TRBD1. Per the germline V gene, CDR1 is MNHNY and CDR2 is SVGAGI (reference sequence). V lost 6 bases, J lost 14 bases, and 5 bases stayed unmatched. The CDR3 spans 11 residues. CDR3 amino acids: CASSRGQGVYF. For the CDR3, the DNA is TGTGCCAGCAGCCGGGGACAGGGTGTATATTTT.

This chain links TRBV6-6 with TRBJ2-7; D gene unclear. Trimming cost V 2 bases and J 6 bases, with 14 bases left between them. Germline CDR1 MNHNY, CDR2 SVGAGI (reference sequence). The CDR3 runs to 14 residues. In DNA, the CDR3 is TGTGCCAGCAGTTACAAGGAGAAGACGTCCGAGCAGTACTTC. Encoded protein: CASSYKEKTSEQYF.

This chain joins TRBV4-2 and TRBJ1-5; TRBD1 matches at 9 bases. Losses at the gene ends were 3 bases for V and 5 bases for J; bases not matched to a gene: 8. This CDR3 region has 16 residues. Looked up from germline, CDR1 is LGHNA and CDR2 is YNFKEQ. CDR3 in amino acids: CASSQFTGGAHQPQHF. The CDR3 DNA reads TGTGCCAGCAGCCAGTTCACAGGGGGCGCGCATCAGCCCCAGCATTTT.

The gene calls are TRBV5-1 and TRBJ2-5, with 9 bases identical to TRBD2. Germline V lookup: CDR1 SGHRS, CDR2 YFSETQ. The CDR3 contains 15 residues. Trimming took 0 bases from V and 2 from J; bases not matched to a gene: 2. CDR3 DNA sequence: TGCGCCAGCAGCTTGGTGGCGGGGGGGCAAGAGACCCAGTACTTC. It translates to CASSLVAGGQETQYF.

This clone came up a few times. The chain recombines TRBV28 with TRBJ2-3; perhaps TRBD2 as D (7 bases). Germline values: CDR1 MDHEN, CDR2 SYDVKM. Trimming cost V 4 bases and J 2 bases, with 19 bases left between them. The CDR3 runs to 17 residues. The CDR3 DNA is TGTGCCAGCAGTTCTTTCGGTGGGGGGGCCTTCACAGATACGCAGTATTTT. It is translated as CASSSFGGGAFTDTQYF.

This sequence joins TRBV9 and TRBJ2-7, with TRBD2 matching over 8 bases. This CDR3 is built from 14 residues. V lost 3 bases, J lost 6 bases, and 8 bases stayed unmatched. Germline-derived CDR1 and CDR2 are SGDLS and YYNGEE. The CDR3 DNA reads as TGTGCCAGCAGCGCGGGGGGGACTAGTACCGAGCAGTACTTC. It codes for CASSAGGTSTEQYF.

This clone was found a few times. This CDR3 reads CATWGDYNEQFF. DNA of the CDR3: TGTGCCACCTGGGGGGACTACAATGAGCAGTTCTTC. This chain joins TRBV19 and TRBJ2-1; D perhaps matches TRBD2 (6 bases). Germline V gene lookup returns CDR1 LNHDA and CDR2 SQIVND (reference sequence). Trimming took off 10 bases at V and 3 bases at J, with 10 bases between the two ends. The length of the CDR3 is 12 residues.

The genes are TRBV9 and TRBJ1-5, with D perhaps TRBD1 (6 bases). Germline lookup yields CDR1 SGDLS and CDR2 YYNGEE. V gave up 0 bases and J gave up 7 bases, with 11 bases separating them. The CDR3 has 14 amino acids. CDR3 amino acids: CASSVAGDGQPQHF. CDR3 coding DNA: TGTGCCAGCAGCGTAGCAGGGGATGGACAGCCCCAGCATTTT.

The chain carries TRBV19 and TRBJ2-7; 8 nucleotides agree with TRBD2. Germline trimming cut 7 bases from V and 3 bases from J; bases unmatched to any gene: 5. Per the germline V gene, CDR1 is LNHDA and CDR2 is SQIVND (reference sequence). The CDR3 length is 13 residues. The CDR3 reads CASTPGTSYEQYF. CDR3 nucleotide sequence: TGTGCCAGTACTCCCGGGACTAGCTACGAGCAGTACTTC.

The V gene is TRBV25-1, the J gene TRBJ1-6; TRBD1 aligns across 10 bases. CDR3 length equals 16 residues. Germline CDR1 MGHDK, CDR2 SYGVNS. With 5 bases clipped from V and 7 bases from J, the junction kept 8 bases outside the gene matches. The CDR3 bases are TGTGCCAGCAGTCCACCTGGGACAGGGGTGAATTCACCCCTCCACTTT. Residues: CASSPPGTGVNSPLHF.

The chain uses TRBV28 and TRBJ1-1; TRBD1 agrees at 12 bases. There are 13 residues in the CDR3. With 11 bases clipped from V and 2 bases from J, the junction kept 3 bases outside the gene matches. Per the germline V gene, CDR1 is MDHEN and CDR2 is SYDVKM. The CDR3 DNA follows: TGTGCCGGAGGGACAGGGGGCAACACTGAAGCTTTCTTT. It codes for CAGGTGGNTEAFF. Variable domain in full (rest from reference TRBV28 and TRBJ1-1): DVKVTQSSRYLVKRTGEKVFLECVQDMDHENMFWYRQDPGLGLRLIYFSYDVKMKEKGDIPEGYSVSREKKERFSLILESASTNQTSMYLCAGGTGGNTEAFFGQGTRLTVV.

The V gene is TRBV29-1, the J gene TRBJ2-2, with D possibly being TRBD2 (5 bases). This CDR3 is 16 amino acids long. Trimming cost V 4 bases and J 0 bases, with 15 bases left between them. Germline-derived CDR1 and CDR2 are SQVTM and ANQGSEA. CDR3 in DNA: TGCAGCGTTGGCAGTCCGGGATACGCGAACACCGGGGAGCTGTTTTTT. Protein sequence: CSVGSPGYANTGELFF.

A single count supports this clone. The chain couples TRBV28 to TRBJ1-3; D not resolved. V lost 10 bases and J lost 0, with 7 bases in between. The germline gives CDR1 MDHEN, CDR2 SYDVKM. The CDR3 runs to 12 residues. CDR3 sequence: CATAVSGNTIYF. For the CDR3, the DNA is TGTGCCACCGCAGTCTCTGGAAACACCATATATTTT.